The 7 T cell receptor beta chains given below trace back to one sample, sequenced in a study of T cells in Graves' hyperthyroidism and ophthalmopathy. Amplification targeted TCR beta CDR3 regions from RNA transcripts. The TCR CDR3 was amplified in a first-round RT-PCR using the HTBI primer set. Via MiXCR, TCRdb re-called the multiplex PCR reads, giving one row per CDR3 protein. The data show some 600,000 distinct CDR3 sequences, roughly 14% seen once. The sequenced sample consisted of blood. These receptors were obtained from a woman aged 25-40 years with Graves' hyperthyroidism that later progressed to Graves' ophthalmopathy.

In its sample, this clonotype was seen many times. The J gene is TRBJ2-7, the V gene TRBV28, with D unresolved. V was clipped by 5 bases and J by 3 bases, with 11 bases between them. This CDR3 has 13 amino acids. Looked up from germline, CDR1 is MDHEN and CDR2 is SYDVKM. DNA of the CDR3: TGTGCCAGCAGTCCCCAGGACGGCTACGAGCAGTACTTC. It yields the protein CASSPQDGYEQYF.

In its sample, this clonotype was seen a few times. The chain carries TRBV3-1 and TRBJ2-5; 11 bases align to TRBD2. Trimming removed 5 bases from V and 1 base from J; junction bases left unmatched: 6. Germline values: CDR1 LGHDT, CDR2 YNNKEL (reference sequence). The CDR3 has 16 amino acids. This chain's CDR3 is CASSLRTSGLQETQYF. In DNA form, the CDR3 reads TGTGCCAGCAGCTTGCGGACTAGCGGGCTCCAAGAGACCCAGTACTTC.

The chain recombines TRBV12-3 or TRBV12-4 with TRBJ2-2; D is perhaps TRBD1 (6 bases). The CDR3 sequence is 14 residues long. V was clipped by 5 bases and J by 5 bases, with 12 bases between them. Here the CDR3 reads CASSPSRGTGELFF. CDR3 nucleotide sequence: TGTGCCAGCAGTCCATCCAGGGGTACCGGGGAGCTGTTTTTT.

This clonotype was recorded at least ten times. This sequence joins TRBV2 and TRBJ1-1; D is uncertain. The CDR3 spans 13 residues. V lost 4 bases, J lost 4 bases, and 10 bases lay in between. Germline-derived CDR1 and CDR2 are SNHLY and FYNNEI. CDR3 bases: TGTGCCAGCAGTGGGCTGGGTAGCACTGAAGCTTTCTTT. It yields the protein CASSGLGSTEAFF.

In this sample, this clonotype turned up a few times. V gene TRBV4-1 combines with J gene TRBJ2-7; a weak D match, TRBD1 (6 bases). Germline CDR1 is MGHRA and CDR2 is YSYEKL. Trimming took 1 base from V and 4 from J, leaving 17 bases between them. The CDR3 has 16 residues. CDR3 DNA sequence: TGCGCCAGCAGCCAAGCTCTCAGGGACACCTCTTACGAGCAGTACTTC. Protein: CASSQALRDTSYEQYF.

The table lists this clonotype with many counts. This chain connects TRBV15 to TRBJ1-5; D uncertain. The CDR3 has 13 residues. Germline loops: CDR1 LNHNV, CDR2 YYDKDF (reference sequence). V lost 3 bases and J 6 bases, leaving 9 bases between the germline ends. The CDR3 bases are TGTGCCACCAGCAGGGCTTACAGTCAGCCCCAGCATTTT. Its protein is CATSRAYSQPQHF.

Ten or more counts support this clonotype. The chain employs TRBV11-2 and TRBJ2-5; 10 nucleotides line up with TRBD1. Looked up from germline, CDR1 is SGHAT and CDR2 is FQNNGV. Trimming at V came to 6 bases and at J to 6 bases, leaving 4 bases not matched to a gene. The CDR3 runs to 13 residues. The chain's CDR3 is CASRRQGAKTQYF. In nucleotides, the CDR3 is TGTGCCAGCAGAAGACAGGGGGCGAAGACCCAGTACTTC.